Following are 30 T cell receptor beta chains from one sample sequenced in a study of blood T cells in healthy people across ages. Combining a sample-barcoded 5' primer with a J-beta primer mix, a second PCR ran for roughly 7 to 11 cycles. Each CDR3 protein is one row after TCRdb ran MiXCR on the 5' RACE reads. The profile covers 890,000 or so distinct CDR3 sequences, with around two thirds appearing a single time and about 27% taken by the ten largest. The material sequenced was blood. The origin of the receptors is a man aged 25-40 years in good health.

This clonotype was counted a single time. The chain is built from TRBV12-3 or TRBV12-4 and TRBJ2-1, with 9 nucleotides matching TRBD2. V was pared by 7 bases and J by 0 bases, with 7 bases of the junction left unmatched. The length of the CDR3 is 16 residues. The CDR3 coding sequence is TGTGCCAGCATATGGAGCGGGGGGACCTCCTACAATGAGCAGTTCTTC. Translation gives CASIWSGGTSYNEQFF.

In DNA, the CDR3 is TGCAGCGTGGAACGACAGGGGGCGGGAATCACAGATACGCAGTATTTT. Amino acids: CSVERQGAGITDTQYF. The chain recombines TRBV29-1 with TRBJ2-3, with 10 bases aligning to TRBD1. This CDR3 is 16 amino acids long. V lost 6 bases to trimming and J lost 2 bases; unmatched junction nucleotides: 11. Germline V gene lookup returns CDR1 SQVTM and CDR2 ANQGSEA.

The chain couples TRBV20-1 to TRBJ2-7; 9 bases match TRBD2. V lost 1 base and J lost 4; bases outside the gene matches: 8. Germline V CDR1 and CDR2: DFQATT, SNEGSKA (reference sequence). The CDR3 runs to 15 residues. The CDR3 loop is CSARVQAGGFYEQYF. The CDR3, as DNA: TGCAGTGCTAGAGTTCAAGCGGGGGGCTTTTACGAGCAGTACTTC.

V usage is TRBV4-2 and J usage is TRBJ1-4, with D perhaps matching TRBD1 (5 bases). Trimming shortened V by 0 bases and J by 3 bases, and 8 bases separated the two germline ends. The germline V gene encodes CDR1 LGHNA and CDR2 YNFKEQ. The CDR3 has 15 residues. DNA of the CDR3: TGTGCCAGCAGCCAAGACCCGGGGCCTAATGAAAAACTGTTTTTT. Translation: CASSQDPGPNEKLFF.

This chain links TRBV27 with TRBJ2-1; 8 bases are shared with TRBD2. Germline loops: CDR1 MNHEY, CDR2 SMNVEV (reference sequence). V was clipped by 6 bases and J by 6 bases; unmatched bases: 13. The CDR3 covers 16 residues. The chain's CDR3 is CASSSTPGGGSNEQFF. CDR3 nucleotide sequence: TGTGCCAGCAGCTCCACTCCTGGCGGGGGGTCCAATGAGCAGTTCTTC.

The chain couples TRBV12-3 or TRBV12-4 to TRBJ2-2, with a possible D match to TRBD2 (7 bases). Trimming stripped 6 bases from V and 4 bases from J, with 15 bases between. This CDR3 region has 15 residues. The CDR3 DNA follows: TGTGCCAGCAGAATGGGGGGGGCGATCACCGGGGAGCTGTTTTTT. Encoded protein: CASRMGGAITGELFF.

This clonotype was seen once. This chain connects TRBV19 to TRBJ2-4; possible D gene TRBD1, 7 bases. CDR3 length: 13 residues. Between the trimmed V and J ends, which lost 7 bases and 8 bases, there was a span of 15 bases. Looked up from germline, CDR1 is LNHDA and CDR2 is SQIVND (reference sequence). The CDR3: CASNRQGGDIQYF. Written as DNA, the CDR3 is TGTGCCAGTAATCGACAGGGCGGGGACATTCAGTACTTC.

CDR3 nucleotide sequence: TGTGCCAGCAGCAAAGCGGGGGACCCATCCTACGAGCAGTACTTC. Translated: CASSKAGDPSYEQYF. The chain recombines TRBV9 with TRBJ2-5, with TRBD2 matching 8 bases. The J call may not be correct, given that the DNA end is closer to TRBJ2-7. The germline V gene encodes CDR1 SGDLS and CDR2 YYNGEE. The CDR3 is 15 amino acids.

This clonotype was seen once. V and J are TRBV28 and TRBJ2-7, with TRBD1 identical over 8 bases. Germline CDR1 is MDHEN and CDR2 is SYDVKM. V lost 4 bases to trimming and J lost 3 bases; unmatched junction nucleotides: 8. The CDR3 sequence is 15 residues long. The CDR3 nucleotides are TGTGCCAGCAGTTGGGCCGGTGGACAGGGCTACGAGCAGTACTTC. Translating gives CASSWAGGQGYEQYF. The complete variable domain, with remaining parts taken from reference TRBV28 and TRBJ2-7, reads DVKVTQSSRYLVKRTGEKVFLECVQDMDHENMFWYRQDPGLGLRLIYFSYDVKMKEKGDIPEGYSVSREKKERFSLILESASTNQTSMYLCASSWAGGQGYEQYFGPGTRLTVT.

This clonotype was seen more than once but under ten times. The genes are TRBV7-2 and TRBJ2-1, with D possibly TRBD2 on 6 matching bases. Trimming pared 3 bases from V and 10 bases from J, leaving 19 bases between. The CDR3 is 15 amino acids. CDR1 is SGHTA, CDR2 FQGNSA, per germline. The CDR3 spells CASSLTPLKAGEQFF. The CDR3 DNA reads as TGTGCCAGCAGCTTGACCCCCCTGAAGGCGGGAGAGCAGTTCTTC.

The CDR3 loop reads CASSLVAGGYYEQYF. The CDR3 DNA sequence: TGTGCCAGCAGCTTAGTTGCAGGGGGGTACTACGAGCAGTACTTC. The rearrangement joins TRBV11-2 to TRBJ2-7; possibly TRBD1 for D (7 bases). CDR1 and CDR2 from the germline V gene are SGHAT and FQNNGV. The germline V and J ends were trimmed by 1 base and 3 bases, with 13 bases remaining between them. CDR3 length: 15 amino acids.

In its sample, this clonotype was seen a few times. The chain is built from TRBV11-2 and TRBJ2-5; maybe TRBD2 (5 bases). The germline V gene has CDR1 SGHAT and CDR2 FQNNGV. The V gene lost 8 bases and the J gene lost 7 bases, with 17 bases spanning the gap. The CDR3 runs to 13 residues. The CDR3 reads CASVGRGKRTQYF. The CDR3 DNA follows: TGTGCCAGCGTAGGCCGGGGAAAGCGGACCCAGTACTTC.

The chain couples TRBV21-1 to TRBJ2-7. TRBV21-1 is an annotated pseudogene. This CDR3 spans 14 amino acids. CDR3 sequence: CASSLQSVPYEQYF. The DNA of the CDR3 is TGTGCCAGCAGCTTACAGAGCGTCCCCTACGAGCAGTACTTC.

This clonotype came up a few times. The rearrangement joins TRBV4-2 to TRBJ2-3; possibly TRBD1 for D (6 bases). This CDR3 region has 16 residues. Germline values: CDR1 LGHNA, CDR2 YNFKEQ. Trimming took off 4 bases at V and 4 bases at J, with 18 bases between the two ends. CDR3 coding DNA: TGTGCCAGCAGCCCTGAACAGGGCCCCCTGGCAGATACGCAGTATTTT. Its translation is CASSPEQGPLADTQYF.

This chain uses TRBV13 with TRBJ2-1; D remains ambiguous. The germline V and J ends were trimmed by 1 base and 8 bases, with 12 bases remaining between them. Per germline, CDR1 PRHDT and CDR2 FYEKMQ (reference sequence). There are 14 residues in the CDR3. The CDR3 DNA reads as TGTGCCAGCAGCTTAGAGGCCGGTAGGGATGAGCAGTTCTTC. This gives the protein CASSLEAGRDEQFF.

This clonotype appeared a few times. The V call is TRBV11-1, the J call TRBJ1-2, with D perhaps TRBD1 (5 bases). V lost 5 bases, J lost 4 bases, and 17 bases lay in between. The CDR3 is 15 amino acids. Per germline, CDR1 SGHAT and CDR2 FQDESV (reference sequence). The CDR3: CASSAGSGTSYGYTF. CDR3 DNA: TGTGCCAGCAGCGCCGGATCCGGGACCAGCTATGGCTACACCTTC.

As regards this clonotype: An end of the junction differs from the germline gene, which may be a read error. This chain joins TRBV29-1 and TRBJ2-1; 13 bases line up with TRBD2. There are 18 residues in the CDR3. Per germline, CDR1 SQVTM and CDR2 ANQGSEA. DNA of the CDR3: TGCAGCGCTGAAACTAGCGGGGGGGACCCGAGCTCCTACAATGAGCAGTTCTTC. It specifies CSAETSGGDPSSYNEQFF.

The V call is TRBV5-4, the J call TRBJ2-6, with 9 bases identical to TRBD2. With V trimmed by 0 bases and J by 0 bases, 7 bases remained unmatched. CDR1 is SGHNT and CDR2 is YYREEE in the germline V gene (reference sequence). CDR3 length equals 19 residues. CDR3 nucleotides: TGTGCCAGCAGCTTGGGAGGGCCTAGCGGGACCTCTGGGGCCAACGTCCTGACTTTC. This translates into CASSLGGPSGTSGANVLTF.

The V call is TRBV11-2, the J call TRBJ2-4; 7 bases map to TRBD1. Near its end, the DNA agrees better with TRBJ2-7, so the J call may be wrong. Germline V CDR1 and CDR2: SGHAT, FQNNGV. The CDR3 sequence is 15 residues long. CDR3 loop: CASSPTTGLGYEQYF. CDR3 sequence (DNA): TGTGCCAGCAGCCCGACGACAGGGTTGGGCTACGAGCAGTACTTC.

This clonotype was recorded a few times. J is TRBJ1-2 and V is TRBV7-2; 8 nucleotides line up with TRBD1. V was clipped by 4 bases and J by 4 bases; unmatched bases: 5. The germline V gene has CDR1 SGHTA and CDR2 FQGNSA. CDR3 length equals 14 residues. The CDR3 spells CASSSTGDGYGYTF. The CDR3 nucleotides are TGTGCCAGCAGCTCGACAGGGGACGGCTATGGCTACACCTTC.

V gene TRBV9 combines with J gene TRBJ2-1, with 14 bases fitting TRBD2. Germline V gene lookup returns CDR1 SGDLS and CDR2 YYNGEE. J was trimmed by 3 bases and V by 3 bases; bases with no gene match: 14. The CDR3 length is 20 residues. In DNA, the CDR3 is TGTGCCAGCAGCGCCGCGACCCCGGGACTAGCGGGGGAGGGCTACAATGAGCAGTTCTTC. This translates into CASSAATPGLAGEGYNEQFF.

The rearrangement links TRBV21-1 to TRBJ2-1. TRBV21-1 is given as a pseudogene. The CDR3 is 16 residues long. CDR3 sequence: CASSIMTGESYNEQFF. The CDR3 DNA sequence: TGTGCCAGCAGCATTATGACTGGAGAGAGCTACAATGAGCAGTTCTTC.

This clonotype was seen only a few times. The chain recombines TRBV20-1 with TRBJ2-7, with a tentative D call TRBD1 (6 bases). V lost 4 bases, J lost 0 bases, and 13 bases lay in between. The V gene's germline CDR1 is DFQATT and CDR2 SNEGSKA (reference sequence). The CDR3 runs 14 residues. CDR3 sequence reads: CSATGSDSSYEQYF. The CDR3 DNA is TGCAGTGCTACCGGATCGGACAGCTCCTACGAGCAGTACTTC.

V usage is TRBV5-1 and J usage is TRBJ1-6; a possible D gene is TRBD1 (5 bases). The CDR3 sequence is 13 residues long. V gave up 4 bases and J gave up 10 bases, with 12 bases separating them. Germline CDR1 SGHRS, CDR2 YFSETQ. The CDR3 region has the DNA TGCGCCAGCAGCCGAGGGAGGGACTCACCCCTCCACTTT. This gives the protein CASSRGRDSPLHF.

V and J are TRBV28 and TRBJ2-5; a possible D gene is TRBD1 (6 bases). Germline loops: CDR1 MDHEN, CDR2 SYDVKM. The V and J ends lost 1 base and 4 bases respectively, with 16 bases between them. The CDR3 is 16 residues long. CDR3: CASSLSRGVFGETQYF. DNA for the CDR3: TGTGCCAGCAGTTTATCCAGGGGTGTATTTGGAGAGACCCAGTACTTC.

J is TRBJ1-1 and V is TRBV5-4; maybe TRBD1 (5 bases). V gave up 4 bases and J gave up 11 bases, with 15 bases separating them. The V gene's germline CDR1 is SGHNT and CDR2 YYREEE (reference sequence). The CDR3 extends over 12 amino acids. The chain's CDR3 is CASSQGPGGAFF. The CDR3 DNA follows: TGTGCCAGCAGCCAGGGTCCTGGCGGGGCTTTCTTT.

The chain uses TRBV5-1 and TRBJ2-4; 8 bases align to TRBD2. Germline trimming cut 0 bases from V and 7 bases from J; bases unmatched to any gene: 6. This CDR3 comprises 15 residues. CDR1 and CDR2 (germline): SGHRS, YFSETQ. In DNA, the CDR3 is TGCGCCAGCAGCTTGGTTCTAGCGGGTGATAACATTCAGTACTTC. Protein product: CASSLVLAGDNIQYF. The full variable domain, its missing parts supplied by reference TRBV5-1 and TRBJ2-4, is KAGVTQTPRYLIKTRGQQVTLSCSPISGHRSVSWYQQTPGQGLQFLFEYFSETQRNKGNFPGRFSGRQFSNSRSEMNVSTLELGDSALYLCASSLVLAGDNIQYFGAGTRLSVL.

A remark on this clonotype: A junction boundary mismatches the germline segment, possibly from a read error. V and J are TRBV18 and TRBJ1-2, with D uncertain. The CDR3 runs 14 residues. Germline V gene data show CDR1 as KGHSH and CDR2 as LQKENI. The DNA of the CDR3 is TGTGCCAGCACACCCGGCGAGGGCGACTATGGCTACACCTTC. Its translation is CASTPGEGDYGYTF.

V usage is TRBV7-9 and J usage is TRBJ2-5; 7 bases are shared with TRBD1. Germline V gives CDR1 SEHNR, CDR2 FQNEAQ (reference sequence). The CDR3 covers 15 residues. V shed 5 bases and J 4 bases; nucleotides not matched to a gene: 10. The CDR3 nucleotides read TGTGCCAGCAGCCCACAAGGGACAGATCGAGAGACCCAGTACTTC. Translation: CASSPQGTDRETQYF. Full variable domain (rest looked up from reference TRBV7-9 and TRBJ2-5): DTGVSQNPRHKITKRGQNVTFRCDPISEHNRLYWYRQTLGQGPEFLTYFQNEAQLEKSRLLSDRFSAERPKGSFSTLEIQRTEQGDSAMYLCASSPQGTDRETQYFGPGTRLLVL.

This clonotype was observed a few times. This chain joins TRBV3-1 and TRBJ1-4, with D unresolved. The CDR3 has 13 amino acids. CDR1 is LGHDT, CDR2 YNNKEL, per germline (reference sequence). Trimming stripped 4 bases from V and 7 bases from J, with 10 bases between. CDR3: CASSRDATEKLFF. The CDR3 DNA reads TGTGCCAGCAGCCGAGATGCGACTGAAAAACTGTTTTTT.